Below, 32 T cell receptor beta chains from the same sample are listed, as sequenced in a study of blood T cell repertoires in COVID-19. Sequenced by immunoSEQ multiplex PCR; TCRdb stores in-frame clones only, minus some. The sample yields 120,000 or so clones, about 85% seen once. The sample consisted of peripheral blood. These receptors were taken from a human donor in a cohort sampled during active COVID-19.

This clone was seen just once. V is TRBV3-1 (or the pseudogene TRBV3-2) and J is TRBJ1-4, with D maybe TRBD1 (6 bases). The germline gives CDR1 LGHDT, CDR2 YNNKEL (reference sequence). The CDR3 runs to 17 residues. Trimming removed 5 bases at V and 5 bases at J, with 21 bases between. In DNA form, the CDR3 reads TGTGCCAGCAGCTACCTGGATTTAGGGACACGGAATGAAAAACTGTTTTTT. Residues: CASSYLDLGTRNEKLFF.

CDR3 amino acids: CASSQDPWGGEQFF. The CDR3 nucleotides are TGTGCCAGCAGCCAGGACCCCTGGGGGGGAGAGCAGTTCTTC. The rearrangement links TRBV7-3 to TRBJ2-1; 7 positions match TRBD2. CDR3 length: 14 amino acids. Germline values: CDR1 SGHTA, CDR2 FQGTGA. The V segment lost 5 bases and the J segment 10 bases; nucleotides outside the gene matches: 11.

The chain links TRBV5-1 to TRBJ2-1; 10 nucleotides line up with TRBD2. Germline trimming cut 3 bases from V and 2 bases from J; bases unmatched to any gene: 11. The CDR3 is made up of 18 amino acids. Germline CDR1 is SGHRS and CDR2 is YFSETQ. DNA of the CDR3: TGCGCCAGCAGCTCAGGTACCCTAGCGGGGGCGACCTACAATGAGCAGTTCTTC. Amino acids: CASSSGTLAGATYNEQFF. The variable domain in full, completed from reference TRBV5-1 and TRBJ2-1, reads KAGVTQTPRYLIKTRGQQVTLSCSPISGHRSVSWYQQTPGQGLQFLFEYFSETQRNKGNFPGRFSGRQFSNSRSEMNVSTLELGDSALYLCASSSGTLAGATYNEQFFGPGTRLTVL.

The CDR3 DNA sequence: TGTGCCAGCAGCTTCGGGCTGCCCGGGAAGATAAACTATGGCTACACCTTC. Translation: CASSFGLPGKINYGYTF. The rearrangement uses TRBV7-8 and TRBJ1-2; unclear D gene. This CDR3 comprises 17 residues. The germline V gene has CDR1 SGHVS and CDR2 FQNEAQ. V lost 3 bases and J 2 bases, leaving 19 bases between the germline ends.

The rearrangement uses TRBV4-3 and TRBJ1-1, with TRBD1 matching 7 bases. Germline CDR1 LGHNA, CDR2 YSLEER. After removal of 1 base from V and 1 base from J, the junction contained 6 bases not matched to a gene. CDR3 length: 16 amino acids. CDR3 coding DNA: TGCGCCAGCAGCCAAGGATACTACAGGGGGAACACTGAAGCTTTCTTT. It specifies CASSQGYYRGNTEAFF.

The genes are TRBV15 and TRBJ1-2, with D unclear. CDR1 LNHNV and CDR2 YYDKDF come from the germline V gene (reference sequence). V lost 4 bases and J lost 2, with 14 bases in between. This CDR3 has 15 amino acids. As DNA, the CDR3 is TGTGCCACCAGCATAGAGGTGGGGAGGAACTATGGCTACACCTTC. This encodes CATSIEVGRNYGYTF.

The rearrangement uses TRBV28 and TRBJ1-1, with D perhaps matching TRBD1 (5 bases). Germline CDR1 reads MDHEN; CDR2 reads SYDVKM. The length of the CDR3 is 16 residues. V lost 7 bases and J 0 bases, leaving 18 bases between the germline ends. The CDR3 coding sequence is TGTGCCAGCACGGGGGTGATTGGGTCCTTGAACACTGAAGCTTTCTTT. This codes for CASTGVIGSLNTEAFF.

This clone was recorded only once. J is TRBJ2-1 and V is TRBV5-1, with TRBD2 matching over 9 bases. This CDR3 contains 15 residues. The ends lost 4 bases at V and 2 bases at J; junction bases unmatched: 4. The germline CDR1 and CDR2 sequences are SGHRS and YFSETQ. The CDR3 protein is CASSALAGAYNEQFF. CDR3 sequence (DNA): TGCGCCAGCAGCGCCTTAGCGGGGGCCTACAATGAGCAGTTCTTC.

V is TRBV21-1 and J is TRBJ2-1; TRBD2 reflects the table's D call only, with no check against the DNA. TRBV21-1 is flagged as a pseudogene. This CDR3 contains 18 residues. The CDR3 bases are TGTGCCAGCAGCATGGGACAGGACGGGACTAGCGGGAGTGTTGAGCAGTTCTTC. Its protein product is CASSMGQDGTSGSVEQFF.

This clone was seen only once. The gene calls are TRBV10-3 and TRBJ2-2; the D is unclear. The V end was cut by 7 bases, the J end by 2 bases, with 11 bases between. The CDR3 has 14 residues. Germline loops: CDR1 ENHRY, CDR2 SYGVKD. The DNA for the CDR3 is TGTGCCATCACCCCGACTGTTAACACCGGGGAGCTGTTTTTT. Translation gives CAITPTVNTGELFF.

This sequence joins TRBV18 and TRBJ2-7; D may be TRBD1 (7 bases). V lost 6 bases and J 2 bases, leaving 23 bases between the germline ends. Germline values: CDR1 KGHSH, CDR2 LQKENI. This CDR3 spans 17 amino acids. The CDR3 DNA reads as TGTGCCAGCTCCCGGAGGGTTAGGGGGACAGCGCCCTACGAGCAGTACTTC. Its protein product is CASSRRVRGTAPYEQYF.

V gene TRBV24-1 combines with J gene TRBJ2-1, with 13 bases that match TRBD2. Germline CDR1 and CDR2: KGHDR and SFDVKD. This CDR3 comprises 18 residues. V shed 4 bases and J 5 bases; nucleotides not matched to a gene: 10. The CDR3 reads CATSDQTSGRAADNEQFF. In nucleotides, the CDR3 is TGTGCCACCAGTGACCAAACTAGCGGGAGGGCCGCGGACAATGAGCAGTTCTTC.

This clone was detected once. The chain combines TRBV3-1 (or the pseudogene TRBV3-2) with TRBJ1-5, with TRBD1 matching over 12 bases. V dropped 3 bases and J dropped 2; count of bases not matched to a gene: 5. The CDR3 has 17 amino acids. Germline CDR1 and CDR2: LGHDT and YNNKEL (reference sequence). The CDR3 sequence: CASSQGTGGVGNQPQHF. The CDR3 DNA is TGTGCCAGCAGCCAGGGGACAGGGGGCGTGGGCAATCAGCCCCAGCATTTT.

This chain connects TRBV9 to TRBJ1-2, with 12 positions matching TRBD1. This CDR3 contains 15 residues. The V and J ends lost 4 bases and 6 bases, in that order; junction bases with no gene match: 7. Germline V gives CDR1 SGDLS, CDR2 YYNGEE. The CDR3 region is CASSPQGQGADGYTF. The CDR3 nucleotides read TGTGCCAGCAGCCCCCAGGGACAGGGGGCGGATGGCTACACCTTC. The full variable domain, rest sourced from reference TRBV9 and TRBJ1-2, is DSGVTQTPKHLITATGQRVTLRCSPRSGDLSVYWYQQSLDQGLQFLIQYYNGEERAKGNILERFSAQQFPDLHSELNLSSLELGDSALYFCASSPQGQGADGYTFGSGTRLTVV.

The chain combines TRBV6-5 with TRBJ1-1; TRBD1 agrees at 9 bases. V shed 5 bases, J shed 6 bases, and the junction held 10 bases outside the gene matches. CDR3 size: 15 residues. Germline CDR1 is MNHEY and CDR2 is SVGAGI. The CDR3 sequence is CASSRDRVYVAEAFF. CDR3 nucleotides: TGTGCCAGCAGTAGGGACAGGGTTTACGTGGCTGAAGCTTTCTTT.

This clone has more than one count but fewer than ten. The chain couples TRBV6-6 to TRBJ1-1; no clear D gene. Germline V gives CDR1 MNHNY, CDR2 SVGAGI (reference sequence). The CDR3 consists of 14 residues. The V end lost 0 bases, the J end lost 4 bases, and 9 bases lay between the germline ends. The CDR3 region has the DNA TGTGCCAGCAGTTACTCGAGGGAAGGCACTGAAGCTTTCTTT. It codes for CASSYSREGTEAFF.

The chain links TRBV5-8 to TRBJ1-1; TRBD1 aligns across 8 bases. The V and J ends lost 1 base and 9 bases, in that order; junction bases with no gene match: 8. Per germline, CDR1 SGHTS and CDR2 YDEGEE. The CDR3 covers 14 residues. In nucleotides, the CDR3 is TGTGCCAGCAGCTTGACAGGGGGACAGTCTAAAGCTTTCTTT. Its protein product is CASSLTGGQSKAFF.

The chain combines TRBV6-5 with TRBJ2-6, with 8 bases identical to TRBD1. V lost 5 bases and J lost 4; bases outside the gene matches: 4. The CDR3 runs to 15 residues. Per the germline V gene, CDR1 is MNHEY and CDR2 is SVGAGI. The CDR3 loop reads CASSRQGTGANVLTF. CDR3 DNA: TGTGCCAGCAGTCGACAGGGGACCGGGGCCAACGTCCTGACTTTC.

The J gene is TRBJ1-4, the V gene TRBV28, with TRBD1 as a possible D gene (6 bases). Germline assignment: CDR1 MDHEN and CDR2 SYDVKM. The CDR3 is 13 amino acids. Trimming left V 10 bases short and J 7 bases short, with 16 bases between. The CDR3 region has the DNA TGTGCCACCACCCTGAACAGGGCTGAAAAACTGTTTTTT. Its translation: CATTLNRAEKLFF.

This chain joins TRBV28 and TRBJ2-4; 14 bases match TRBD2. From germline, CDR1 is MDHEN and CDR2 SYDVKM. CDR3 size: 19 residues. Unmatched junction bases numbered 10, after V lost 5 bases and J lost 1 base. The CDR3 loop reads CASSHPGLAGDAAKNIQYF. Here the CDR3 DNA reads TGTGCCAGCAGTCACCCGGGACTAGCGGGAGACGCGGCCAAAAACATTCAGTACTTC.

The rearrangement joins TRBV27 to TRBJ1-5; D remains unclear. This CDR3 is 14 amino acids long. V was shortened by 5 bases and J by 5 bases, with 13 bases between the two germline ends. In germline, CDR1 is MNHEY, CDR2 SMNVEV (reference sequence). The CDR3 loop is CASSPLGEYQPQHF. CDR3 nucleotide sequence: TGTGCCAGCAGTCCCCTTGGGGAGTATCAGCCCCAGCATTTT.

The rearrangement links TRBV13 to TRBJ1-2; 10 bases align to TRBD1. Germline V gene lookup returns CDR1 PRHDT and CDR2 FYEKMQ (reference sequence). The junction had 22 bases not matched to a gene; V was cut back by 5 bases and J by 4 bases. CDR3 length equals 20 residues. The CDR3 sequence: CASSPRDRGSGRLPSYGYTF. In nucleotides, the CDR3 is TGTGCCAGCAGCCCGCGGGACAGGGGCTCGGGAAGGCTTCCGAGCTATGGCTACACCTTC.

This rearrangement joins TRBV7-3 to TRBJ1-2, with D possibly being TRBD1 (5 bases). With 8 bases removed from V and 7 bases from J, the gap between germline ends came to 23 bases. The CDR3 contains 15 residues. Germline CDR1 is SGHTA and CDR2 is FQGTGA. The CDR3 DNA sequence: TGTGCCAGCCCCCGGCAGGGTGGGTTTGAAGGTGGCTACACCTTC. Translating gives CASPRQGGFEGGYTF.

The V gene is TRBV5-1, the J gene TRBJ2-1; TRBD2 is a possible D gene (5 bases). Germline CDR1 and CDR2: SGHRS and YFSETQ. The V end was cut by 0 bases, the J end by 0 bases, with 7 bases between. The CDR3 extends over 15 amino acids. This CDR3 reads CASSLAGSSYNEQFF. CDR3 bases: TGCGCCAGCAGCTTGGCGGGGAGCTCCTACAATGAGCAGTTCTTC.

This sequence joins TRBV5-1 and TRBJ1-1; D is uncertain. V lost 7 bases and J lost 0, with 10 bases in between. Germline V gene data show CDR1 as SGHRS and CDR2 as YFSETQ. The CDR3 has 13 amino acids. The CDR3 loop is CASLGPMNTEAFF. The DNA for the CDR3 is TGCGCCAGCCTCGGTCCCATGAACACTGAAGCTTTCTTT.

The CDR3, as DNA: TGCGCCAGCAGCCAAGGGGTAGTAGCGGGGAAGCTTGTTATAGCCAAAAACATTCAGTACTTC. Translated: CASSQGVVAGKLVIAKNIQYF. The chain couples TRBV4-1 to TRBJ2-4; TRBD2 matches 8 bases. Trimming cost V 1 base and J 0 bases; bases outside gene matches: 17. The CDR3 runs to 21 residues. Germline V gives CDR1 MGHRA, CDR2 YSYEKL.

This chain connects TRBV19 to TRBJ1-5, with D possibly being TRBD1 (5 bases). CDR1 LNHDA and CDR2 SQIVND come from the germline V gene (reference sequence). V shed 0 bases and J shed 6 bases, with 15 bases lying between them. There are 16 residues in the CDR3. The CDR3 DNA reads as TGTGCCAGTAGTATAGAGGCACGGGGGATTTTTCAGCCCCAGCATTTT. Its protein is CASSIEARGIFQPQHF.

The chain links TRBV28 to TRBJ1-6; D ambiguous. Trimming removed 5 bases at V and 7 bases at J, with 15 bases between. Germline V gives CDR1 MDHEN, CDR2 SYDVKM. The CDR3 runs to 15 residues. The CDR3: CASSPSAGKNSPLHF. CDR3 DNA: TGTGCCAGCAGTCCGTCCGCGGGCAAAAATTCACCCCTCCACTTT.

The CDR3 reads CASSLYTGYQPQHF. The CDR3 region has the DNA TGTGCCAGCAGCTTGTATACAGGGTATCAGCCCCAGCATTTT. The rearrangement links TRBV5-5 to TRBJ1-5, with a weak D call TRBD1 (6 bases). The CDR3 sequence is 14 residues long. V was cut by 1 base and J by 5 bases, with 10 bases left in between. CDR1 is SGHKS, CDR2 YYEKEE, per germline (reference sequence).

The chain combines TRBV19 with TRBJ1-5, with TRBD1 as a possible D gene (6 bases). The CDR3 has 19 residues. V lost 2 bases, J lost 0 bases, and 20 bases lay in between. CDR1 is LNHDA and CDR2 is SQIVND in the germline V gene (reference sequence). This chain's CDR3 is CASSIRNRVGAYSNQPQHF. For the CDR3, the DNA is TGTGCCAGTAGTATAAGGAACAGGGTGGGAGCTTATAGCAATCAGCCCCAGCATTTT.

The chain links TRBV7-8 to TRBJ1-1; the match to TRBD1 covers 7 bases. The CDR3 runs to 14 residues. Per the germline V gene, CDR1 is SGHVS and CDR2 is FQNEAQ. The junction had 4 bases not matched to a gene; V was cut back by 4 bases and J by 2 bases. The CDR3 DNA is TGTGCCAGCAGCTCCAGGGGGAGAAACACTGAAGCTTTCTTT. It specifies CASSSRGRNTEAFF. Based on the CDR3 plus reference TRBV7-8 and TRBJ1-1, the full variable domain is GAGVSQSPRYKVAKRGQDVALRCDPISGHVSLFWYQQALGQGPEFLTYFQNEAQLDKSGLPSDRFFAERPEGSVSTLKIQRTQQEDSAVYLCASSSRGRNTEAFFGQGTRLTVV.

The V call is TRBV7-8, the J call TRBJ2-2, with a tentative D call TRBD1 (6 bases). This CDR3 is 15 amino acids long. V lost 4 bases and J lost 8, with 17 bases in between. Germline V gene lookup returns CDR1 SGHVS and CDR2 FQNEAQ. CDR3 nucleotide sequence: TGTGCCAGCAGCTCCACAGGGAATGTTGCTGGGGAGCTGTTTTTT. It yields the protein CASSSTGNVAGELFF.